A selection of T cell receptor beta chains follows, all from one sample in a study of Graves' ophthalmopathy and Graves' hyperthyroidism. TCRdb ran MiXCR on the multiplex PCR reads and lists one entry per CDR3 protein. The sample consists of more than 300,000 distinct CDR3 sequences, about 17% of them appearing once. Sequenced material: peripheral blood. The source is an adult woman with stable Graves' hyperthyroidism. The CDR3 runs from the conserved cysteine through the conserved F or W. Clone size is not always given. Where it is, it says once, few, many or a class for expanded clones.

abundance,v_gene,j_gene,CDR3aa
many,TRBV25-1,TRBJ1-5,CASSAASGTPHDQPQHF
many,TRBV12-3/TRBV12-4,TRBJ2-7,CASSLETGGWDEQYF
many,TRBV4-2,TRBJ1-2,CASSQEIAQPYGYTF
many,TRBV6-1,TRBJ2-1,CASSRDRGLRTYNEQFF
many,TRBV5-1,TRBJ2-5,CASSPHRGSETQYF
many,TRBV6-2/TRBV6-3,TRBJ1-2,CASRGLGYTF
many,TRBV12-5,TRBJ2-7,CASGSPLASEQYF
NA,TRBV5-1,TRBJ2-7,CASSFFQGALYEQYF
many,TRBV28,TRBJ2-2,CASREGTGELFF
many,TRBV29-1,TRBJ2-5,CSVERGGFRRETQYF
many,TRBV12-3/TRBV12-4,TRBJ1-5,CASMTVGQPQHF
many,TRBV28,TRBJ2-2,CASTSPWSDTGELFF
many,TRBV6-1,TRBJ2-2,CASSEAAGGAGELFF
NA,TRBV6-1,TRBJ1-1,CASSEGVQTEAFF
many,TRBV5-1,TRBJ1-1,CAGSSQAAVGTEAFF
few,TRBV28,TRBJ1-1,CASLHRQTQNTEAFF
many,TRBV4-1,TRBJ2-7,CASSPPGTRAREQYF
many,TRBV28,TRBJ1-2,CATAGGANYGYTF
many,TRBV6-5,TRBJ2-7,CASSYYPGQGYEQYF
many,TRBV19,TRBJ2-7,CASSHGTSGAYEQYF
many,TRBV7-2,TRBJ2-7,CASSLSGQAGGPHEQYF
many,TRBV10-3,TRBJ1-2,CAISESRSGYGYTF
many,TRBV20-1,TRBJ2-2,CSARGANTGELFF
many,TRBV28,TRBJ2-2,CASQSVVAGGSGELFF
few,TRBV12-3/TRBV12-4,TRBJ2-1,CASRHSDQYNEQFF
many,TRBV11-2,TRBJ1-1,CASSSKGSTEAFF
many,TRBV20-1,TRBJ2-5,CSAPPRREGETQYF
few,TRBV29-1,TRBJ2-7,CSVAGGGGSYEQYF
many,TRBV11-1,TRBJ2-5,CASRLGPGTSGSQETQYF
many,TRBV29-1,TRBJ2-5,CSVARGNQETQYF
NA,TRBV6-5,TRBJ2-7,CASSYGFMDSYEQYF
many,TRBV6-1,TRBJ1-3,CASSEQAGTGGTIYF
many,TRBV30,TRBJ1-2,CAWRSGEGYTF
many,TRBV7-6,TRBJ2-5,CASSQRLAGPRNYGRSETQYF
many,TRBV3-1,TRBJ2-4,CASSQEARDINIQYF
NA,TRBV12-5,TRBJ1-1,CASASQGGSTEAFF
many,TRBV19,TRBJ1-2,CASAGAAGHGYTF
many,TRBV20-1,TRBJ2-7,CSARVGSTYEQYF
many,TRBV12-5,TRBJ1-1,CASGDWGFTALPTEAFF
many,TRBV24-1,TRBJ1-5,CATSEPDRAVGNQPQHF
many,TRBV28,TRBJ1-1,CASSLGQAAPLEAFF
many,TRBV5-1,TRBJ2-2,CASSLLSSTGELFF
many,TRBV7-8,TRBJ2-7,CASSLLPRLYEQYF
NA,TRBV12-3/TRBV12-4,TRBJ1-2,CASSGQGSYGYTF
many,TRBV27,TRBJ1-1,CASSLSRGLGTEAFF
NA,TRBV6-1,TRBJ2-2,CASTEIVSSGELFF
many,TRBV11-2,TRBJ2-4,CASSLSQGGGYIQYF
NA,TRBV6-5,TRBJ1-1,CASSLGAMDEAFF
many,TRBV2,TRBJ2-6,CASSQTSGANVLTF
NA,TRBV4-1,TRBJ1-2,CASSPTQGGDVYGYTF
many,TRBV5-1,TRBJ2-7,CASSPDRGRAYEQYF
few,TRBV5-1,TRBJ2-2,CASRISVTGELFF
many,TRBV7-7,TRBJ1-2,CASSLNSGGTGGHGYTF
NA,TRBV7-3,TRBJ1-2,CATRAFRNGYTF
many,TRBV30,TRBJ2-2,CAWNQLNTGELFF
many,TRBV5-5,TRBJ1-2,CASSVFGERGYTF
many,TRBV7-2,TRBJ2-7,CASSLGLVVDGRYEQYF
many,TRBV6-5,TRBJ2-7,CASSYSPAYYEQYF
many,TRBV7-9,TRBJ1-3,CASSTGQVAIYF
many,TRBV29-1,TRBJ2-7,CSVGDRVSYEQYF